These 29 T cell receptor beta chains came from one sample sequenced in a study of blood T cells in healthy people across ages. Together with a sample-barcoded 5' primer, a J-beta primer mix was included in a second PCR lasting about 6 to 11 cycles. TCRdb passed the 5' RACE reads through MiXCR, listing each CDR3 protein once. The profile covers almost 300,000 distinct CDR3 sequences, with 25% to 30% appearing a single time and about 30% taken by the ten largest. What was sequenced was blood. The receptors here all came from a woman in her 70s in good health.

This chain joins TRBV3-1 and TRBJ2-2; D gene uncertain. Germline-derived CDR1 and CDR2 are LGHDT and YNNKEL (reference sequence). CDR3 length equals 11 residues. V lost 3 bases to trimming and J lost 6 bases, with 2 bases between them. In DNA form, the CDR3 reads TGTGCCAGCAGCCATGCCGGGGAGCTGTTTTTT. Its translation: CASSHAGELFF.

Only a few counts were recorded for this clonotype. The V gene is TRBV5-1, the J gene TRBJ2-5; 10 positions agree with TRBD1. CDR1 and CDR2 (germline): SGHRS, YFSETQ. J was trimmed by 3 bases and V by 7 bases; bases with no gene match: 9. CDR3 length: 15 amino acids. CDR3 bases: TGCGCCAGCCGACTCCTCGGACAGGGGGAAGAGACCCAGTACTTC. Amino acid sequence: CASRLLGQGEETQYF.

This chain uses TRBV4-3 with TRBJ2-7; 8 bases fit TRBD2. Trimming at V came to 0 bases and at J to 6 bases, leaving 13 bases not matched to a gene. The CDR3 consists of 17 residues. Germline V gene sequence: CDR1 LGHNA, CDR2 YSLEER. The CDR3 DNA sequence: TGCGCCAGCAGCCAAGATCATCAGCGGGAGTCGGAATGCGAGCAGTACTTC. Amino acid sequence: CASSQDHQRESECEQYF.

This rearrangement joins TRBV24-1 to TRBJ2-5, with D possibly TRBD1 on 5 matching bases. Per germline, CDR1 KGHDR and CDR2 SFDVKD. V was cut by 3 bases and J by 1 base, with 11 bases left in between. The CDR3 is 15 residues long. The CDR3 DNA sequence: TGTGCCACCAGTGATCCCGGTCAGGGCCAAGAGACCCAGTACTTC. Its translation: CATSDPGQGQETQYF.

This clonotype turned up a few times. The chain couples TRBV2 to TRBJ2-1; D possibly corresponds to TRBD2 (6 bases). CDR1 is SNHLY and CDR2 is FYNNEI in the germline V gene. Deletions cut 10 bases from V and 3 bases from J, with 16 bases between. The CDR3 covers 14 residues. CDR3 amino acids: CANSRDSLYNEQFF. CDR3 bases: TGTGCCAACTCTCGGGACTCTCTCTACAATGAGCAGTTCTTC.

CDR3 DNA: TGTGCCAGCAGCGTAGGGGCCAGCGACGGGGAGCTGTTTTTT. This translates into CASSVGASDGELFF. The chain joins TRBV9 to TRBJ2-2; D ambiguous. The V end was cut by 0 bases, the J end by 7 bases, with 10 bases between. CDR3 length equals 14 residues. CDR1 and CDR2 from the germline V gene are SGDLS and YYNGEE.

This sequence joins TRBV29-1 and TRBJ2-3, with no clear D. V was cut by 7 bases and J by 4 bases, with 9 bases left in between. The CDR3 covers 11 residues. CDR1 and CDR2 from the germline V gene are SQVTM and ANQGSEA. CDR3 in amino acids: CSGRRSDTQYF. The CDR3 nucleotides are TGCAGCGGCCGCCGGTCAGATACGCAGTATTTT.

The CDR3 reads CASSGAERGIGEKLFF. The CDR3 bases are TGTGCCAGCAGTGGGGCCGAAAGGGGAATTGGCGAAAAACTGTTTTTT. This chain joins TRBV2 and TRBJ1-4; tentative D call: TRBD1 (5 bases). Trimming removed 4 bases at V and 8 bases at J, with 20 bases between. The CDR3 runs to 16 residues. Germline lookup yields CDR1 SNHLY and CDR2 FYNNEI.

This clonotype has a handful of counts. The J gene is TRBJ2-3, the V gene TRBV11-2; no clear D gene. V shed 3 bases and J shed 2 bases, with 12 bases lying between them. Per the germline V gene, CDR1 is SGHAT and CDR2 is FQNNGV. The CDR3 consists of 15 residues. The CDR3 coding sequence is TGTGCCAGCAGCTTTGGTCCCTTATCCACAGATACGCAGTATTTT. This sequence encodes CASSFGPLSTDTQYF.

This clonotype was seen repeatedly, ten times or more. The V gene is TRBV28, the J gene TRBJ2-1, with D maybe TRBD2 (6 bases). This CDR3 has 14 residues. CDR1 is MDHEN and CDR2 is SYDVKM in the germline V gene. V lost 6 bases and J lost 2, with 11 bases in between. CDR3 in amino acids: CASRAGAAYNEQFF. For the CDR3, the DNA is TGTGCCAGCAGAGCGGGTGCCGCCTACAATGAGCAGTTCTTC.

The chain recombines TRBV5-1 with TRBJ2-7; 7 bases fit TRBD2. Germline V gives CDR1 SGHRS, CDR2 YFSETQ. The CDR3 runs 14 residues. V was clipped by 2 bases and J by 6 bases; unmatched bases: 8. For the CDR3, the DNA is TGCGCCAGCAGCTTTTCGAGCGGGAAAGTCGAGCAGTACTTC. Amino acid sequence: CASSFSSGKVEQYF.

The table lists this clonotype with a few counts. V and J are TRBV4-2 and TRBJ2-5; TRBD1 matches at 7 bases. The length of the CDR3 is 15 residues. V shed 0 bases, J shed 3 bases, and the junction held 4 bases outside the gene matches. Germline CDR1 LGHNA, CDR2 YNFKEQ. The CDR3: CASSQEGTEKETQYF. As DNA, the CDR3 is TGTGCCAGCAGCCAAGAGGGGACAGAAAAAGAGACCCAGTACTTC.

This clonotype was observed a few times. The chain carries TRBV6-1 and TRBJ1-1, with D uncertain. The CDR3 loop spans 12 amino acids. Germline V gene sequence: CDR1 MNHNS, CDR2 SASEGT. The V end lost 2 bases, the J end lost 11 bases, and 12 bases lay between the germline ends. Written as DNA, the CDR3 is TGTGCCAGCAGTGAATGGTCGGGATTTGCTTTCTTT. Translating it yields CASSEWSGFAFF.

V gene TRBV11-2 combines with J gene TRBJ2-7; 9 bases line up with TRBD1. J lost 12 bases, V lost 6 bases, and 9 bases had no gene match. The CDR3 totals 12 residues. Germline CDR1 and CDR2: SGHAT and FQNNGV. DNA of the CDR3: TGTGCCAGCAGATCTCGGGACAGGGATTCGTACTTC. Its protein is CASRSRDRDSYF.

V gene TRBV6-1 combines with J gene TRBJ2-5, with D hard to call. The J call could be wrong; TRBJ2-1 is a better fit for the DNA end. Per germline, CDR1 MNHNS and CDR2 SASEGT. The CDR3 consists of 16 residues. CDR3: CASSPRKVTIGPEQFF. The CDR3 nucleotides are TGTGCCAGCAGCCCCAGGAAGGTGACCATTGGACCTGAGCAGTTCTTC.

This clonotype was found a few times. The chain combines TRBV12-3 or TRBV12-4 with TRBJ2-3, with D possibly TRBD2 on 6 matching bases. This CDR3 contains 18 residues. The ends were cut back, 0 bases at V and 2 bases at J, with 18 bases in the middle. As DNA, the CDR3 is TGTGCCAGCAGTTTAGCGCTAAGGCTAGCGAAATACACAGATACGCAGTATTTT. This codes for CASSLALRLAKYTDTQYF.

This clonotype was picked up a small number of times. The V and J genes are TRBV7-9 and TRBJ2-3; D ambiguous. The CDR3 has 13 residues. V was clipped by 5 bases and J by 5 bases, with 11 bases between them. Per germline, CDR1 SEHNR and CDR2 FQNEAQ (reference sequence). The CDR3 sequence is CASSPNTVDTQYF. The CDR3 region has the DNA TGTGCCAGCAGCCCAAATACCGTAGATACGCAGTATTTT.

Comments on this clonotype: Since the CDR3 does not end with the conserved phenylalanine or tryptophan, this likely comes from a read error. CDR3 residues: CASSQSGPLGTQYL. CDR3 in DNA: TGTGCCAGCAGCCAATCGGGACCCTTAGGGACCCAGTACCTC. This chain connects TRBV3-1 to TRBJ2-5; either TRBD1 or TRBD2 may fit D (5 bases each). Germline CDR1 reads LGHDT; CDR2 reads YNNKEL (reference sequence). The CDR3 consists of 14 residues. Trimming shortened V by 2 bases and J by 7 bases, and 14 bases separated the two germline ends.

This chain joins TRBV20-1 and TRBJ2-1, with a possible D match to TRBD1 (6 bases). Trimming took off 6 bases at V and 0 bases at J, with 12 bases between the two ends. CDR1 is DFQATT, CDR2 SNEGSKA, per germline (reference sequence). The CDR3 spans 14 residues. The CDR3 nucleotides are TGCAGTGCGTGGGACACAATCTCCTACAATGAGCAGTTCTTC. Protein sequence: CSAWDTISYNEQFF.

The chain joins TRBV5-6 to TRBJ2-5; D not certain. V shed 1 base and J shed 3 bases, with 7 bases lying between them. Germline V gene data show CDR1 as SGHDT and CDR2 as YYEEEE. This CDR3 comprises 13 residues. CDR3 nucleotides: TGTGCCAGCAGCTTGACTCAAGAAGAGACCCAGTACTTC. Translating gives CASSLTQEETQYF.

This clonotype was observed a single time. This chain connects TRBV27 to TRBJ2-5; tentative D call: TRBD2 (5 bases). The CDR3 is made up of 14 amino acids. Trimming cost V 6 bases and J 2 bases, with 13 bases left between them. The germline CDR1 and CDR2 sequences are MNHEY and SMNVEV (reference sequence). DNA for the CDR3: TGTGCCAGCAGCGGGGTCGGCAAGCAAGAGACCCAGTACTTC. It specifies CASSGVGKQETQYF.

In regard to this clonotype: A junction end diverges from the germline sequence, so it may reflect a read error. The chain uses TRBV12-3 or TRBV12-4 and TRBJ1-5; maybe TRBD1 (5 bases). This CDR3 has 15 amino acids. The CDR3 loop is CAGSTRSGTRFAQHF. CDR3 sequence (DNA): TGTGCCGGCAGTACTAGATCCGGGACCAGATTTGCCCAGCATTTT.

This clonotype was counted a few times. The chain uses TRBV28 and TRBJ2-1; maybe TRBD2 (6 bases). The germline gives CDR1 MDHEN, CDR2 SYDVKM. Deletions cut 1 base from V and 4 bases from J, with 11 bases between. The CDR3 spans 15 residues. CDR3 in amino acids: CASSLLGEEYNEQFF. Written as DNA, the CDR3 is TGTGCCAGCAGTTTATTGGGGGAGGAATACAATGAGCAGTTCTTC.

V and J are TRBV9 and TRBJ2-2; D ambiguous. Trimming cost V 0 bases and J 1 base, with 13 bases left between them. The CDR3 extends over 17 amino acids. CDR1 is SGDLS and CDR2 is YYNGEE in the germline V gene. The DNA for the CDR3 is TGTGCCAGCAGCGTAGCTACTTTCGAACGGAACACCGGGGAGCTGTTTTTT. The encoded protein is CASSVATFERNTGELFF.

This rearrangement joins TRBV20-1 to TRBJ1-4, with a possible D match to TRBD1 (5 bases). The CDR3 totals 14 residues. Per germline, CDR1 DFQATT and CDR2 SNEGSKA (reference sequence). Trimming left V 4 bases short and J 5 bases short, with 14 bases between. In nucleotides, the CDR3 is TGCAGTGCTATCCCCGGGACTGAGAATGAAAAACTGTTTTTT. Translating it yields CSAIPGTENEKLFF.

This clonotype was found many times. This chain joins TRBV20-1 and TRBJ2-5; TRBD1 matches 10 bases. This CDR3 has 16 residues. The germline V gene has CDR1 DFQATT and CDR2 SNEGSKA (reference sequence). V was clipped by 6 bases and J by 4 bases; unmatched bases: 14. CDR3 nucleotide sequence: TGCAGTGCCCCCAAGGAGACAGGGGGCTTTCTAGAGACCCAGTACTTC. It specifies CSAPKETGGFLETQYF.

V usage is TRBV29-1 and J usage is TRBJ1-1; D remains ambiguous. V gave up 6 bases and J gave up 4 bases, with 12 bases separating them. The CDR3 is 12 amino acids. The germline CDR1 and CDR2 sequences are SQVTM and ANQGSEA. The CDR3 here is CSVKGTGTEAFF. The CDR3 bases are TGCAGCGTGAAGGGAACGGGCACTGAAGCTTTCTTT.

V gene TRBV4-1 combines with J gene TRBJ2-3; D is uncertain. Germline V gene data show CDR1 as MGHRA and CDR2 as YSYEKL. V shed 1 base and J shed 8 bases, with 13 bases lying between them. CDR3 length equals 14 residues. CDR3 amino acids: CASSQVLVIGTQYF. The DNA of the CDR3 is TGCGCCAGCAGCCAAGTCTTGGTCATAGGTACGCAGTATTTT.

This clonotype has only a few counts. A much larger clone sits a single nucleotide away, making a read error possible. Lacking the conserved final phenylalanine or tryptophan, this CDR3 likely reflects a read error. This chain connects TRBV7-2 to TRBJ2-7, with no clear D. The CDR3 consists of 15 residues. Trimming took 5 bases from V and 6 from J, leaving 20 bases between them. Germline lookup yields CDR1 SGHTA and CDR2 FQGNSA. CDR3 loop: CASSTSDGRWGEQYS. Here the CDR3 DNA reads TGTGCCAGCAGCACCTCGGATGGACGGTGGGGCGAGCAGTACTCC.